This T cell receptor beta chain originates from a study of cytotoxic CD8 clonotypes in ibrutinib-treated CLL. Study as a whole: Average yields of roughly 260,000 productive templates and approximately 100,000 productive rearrangements characterized the samples.

Targeted sequencing depth ranged from 1 in 200,000 to 1 in 1 million T cells. The repertoire was sequenced with immunoSEQ multiplex PCR; TCRdb's copy has only in-frame clones and lacks some. Here the sample spans about 310,000 clones, roughly 80% being singletons. The V gene's germline CDR1 is SGDLS and CDR2 YYNGEE. This CDR3 region has 14 residues. Overall study results and limits: Clonality grew at ibrutinib response; at progression, it decreased back toward baseline. While tracking circulating CD8+ T-cell counts, baseline clonality exceeded that of age-matched healthy donors.

Comments on this clone: Its antigen is as yet unknown. At one boundary the junction diverges from the germline segment, which might be a read error.

Material: PBMCs, obtained before ibrutinib treatment. The receptor's source is a human donor with chronic lymphocytic leukemia. This sequence joins TRBV9 and TRBJ1-2, with D uncertain. The CDR3 loop reads CASSVEPGISGYIF. The CDR3 region has the DNA TGTGCCAGCAGCGTAGAGCCGGGGATCTCTGGCTACATCTTC.